This entry concerns a single TCR beta chain. Its target is not known. Primers used in a second PCR of roughly 6 to 12 cycles were a sample-barcoded 5' primer and a J-beta primer mix. TCRdb reanalysed the 5' RACE reads using MiXCR and keeps one entry per CDR3 protein. The table records about 1.4 million distinct CDR3 sequences, approximately 59% of them present only once. Total RNA was extracted at no less than 6 micrograms per sample. The sample belongs to a study of blood T cells in healthy people across ages. Study information: Template switching recovered approximately one barcoded beta molecule for every two T cells. The study's findings and limits: Unknown donor CMV status possibly confounded expanded clonotype changes.

The CDR3 is made up of 15 amino acids. Germline CDR1 reads SGHTA; CDR2 reads FQGNSA. The gene calls are TRBV7-2 and TRBJ2-4, with TRBD1 matching 7 bases. Near its end, the DNA agrees better with TRBJ2-7, so the J call may be wrong. This receptor was taken from a man aged 18 to 29 in good health. Input material: blood. The CDR3 reads CASSFRTGSTYEQYF. The CDR3 DNA sequence: TGTGCCAGCAGCTTTAGGACAGGTTCAACCTACGAGCAGTACTTC.